What follows are 24 T cell receptor beta chains derived from one specimen sequenced in a study of beta chain features in type 1 diabetes. Reverse transcribing all isolated RNA meant expressed TCRB transcripts were sequenced. This table comes from immunoSEQ multiplex PCR, and its TCRdb copy is limited to in-frame clones, with some not included. The table records hundreds of thousands of clones, 15% to 19% of them present only once. Sequences were obtained from naive CD4+ T cells from blood. The receptor source for this set is a young man in good health.

V is TRBV5-1 and J is TRBJ2-7; TRBD2 agrees at 9 bases. CDR1 and CDR2 from the germline V gene are SGHRS and YFSETQ. CDR3 length: 15 amino acids. After removal of 2 bases from V and 0 bases from J, the junction contained 3 bases not matched to a gene. DNA for the CDR3: TGCGCCAGCAGCTTCGGTAGCGGGAGCTCCTACGAGCAGTACTTC. This encodes CASSFGSGSSYEQYF. The whole variable domain, remainder taken from reference TRBV5-1 and TRBJ2-7, is KAGVTQTPRYLIKTRGQQVTLSCSPISGHRSVSWYQQTPGQGLQFLFEYFSETQRNKGNFPGRFSGRQFSNSRSEMNVSTLELGDSALYLCASSFGSGSSYEQYFGPGTRLTVT.

This chain connects TRBV7-9 to TRBJ1-1, with D tentatively TRBD1 (5 bases). With 6 bases removed from V and 2 bases from J, the gap between germline ends came to 13 bases. The germline CDR1 and CDR2 sequences are SEHNR and FQNEAQ (reference sequence). This CDR3 is 14 amino acids long. The CDR3 DNA reads TGTGCCAGCAGTTCCCAGGGACCAAACACTGAAGCTTTCTTT. Amino acid sequence: CASSSQGPNTEAFF.

This chain's CDR3 is CASSSGGENYGYTF. CDR3 DNA: TGTGCCAGCAGCTCAGGGGGTGAAAACTATGGCTACACCTTC. V is TRBV28 and J is TRBJ1-2; 7 nucleotides line up with TRBD1. Germline V lookup: CDR1 MDHEN, CDR2 SYDVKM. The CDR3 has 14 residues. J lost 2 bases, V lost 6 bases, and 6 bases had no gene match.

The gene calls are TRBV6-4 and TRBJ2-7, with D possibly called TRBD1 or TRBD2 (5 bases each). From germline, CDR1 is MRHNA and CDR2 SNTAGT. The V and J ends lost 6 bases and 6 bases respectively, with 18 bases between them. This CDR3 spans 14 amino acids. The CDR3 is CASSHRDVLGEQYF. CDR3 DNA sequence: TGTGCCAGCAGCCACCGGGACGTGCTCGGCGAGCAGTACTTC.

The chain uses TRBV6-1 and TRBJ2-5; 9 bases line up with TRBD1. Losses at the gene ends were 6 bases for V and 4 bases for J; bases not matched to a gene: 9. This CDR3 is 15 amino acids long. The germline V gene encodes CDR1 MNHNS and CDR2 SASEGT. The CDR3 here is CASRRGQGMGETQYF. The CDR3 nucleotides are TGTGCCAGCAGGAGGGGACAGGGTATGGGAGAGACCCAGTACTTC.

Only a few counts were recorded for this clone. The chain combines TRBV30 with TRBJ1-6; D is undetermined. From germline, CDR1 is GTSNPN and CDR2 SVGIG (reference sequence). V was clipped by 4 bases and J by 9 bases, with 13 bases between them. This CDR3 comprises 13 residues. The CDR3 nucleotides are TGTGCCTGGAATGACGGACCGAGTTCACCCCTCCACTTT. Protein product: CAWNDGPSSPLHF.

This sequence joins TRBV7-9 and TRBJ1-1; D unresolved. Germline values: CDR1 SEHNR, CDR2 FQNEAQ (reference sequence). The CDR3 spans 15 residues. V was shortened by 8 bases and J by 1 base, with 17 bases between the two germline ends. DNA of the CDR3: TGTGCCAGCCCCCTTGATGGAGCTAGGAACACTGAAGCTTTCTTT. It yields the protein CASPLDGARNTEAFF.

This clone was observed a handful of times. The chain links TRBV4-1 to TRBJ2-7, with 9 nucleotides matching TRBD1. The germline V gene encodes CDR1 MGHRA and CDR2 YSYEKL. With 1 base clipped from V and 2 bases from J, the junction kept 6 bases outside the gene matches. This CDR3 has 16 residues. CDR3 DNA sequence: TGCGCCAGCAGCCAAGGAACAGGGGGCGCTCCCTACGAGCAGTACTTC. Translated, it gives CASSQGTGGAPYEQYF.

The chain has TRBV5-4 and TRBJ1-2, with 7 positions matching TRBD1. Germline V gene data show CDR1 as SGHNT and CDR2 as YYREEE (reference sequence). CDR3 length: 17 residues. V trimming: 0 bases; J trimming: 6 bases; junction bases outside the gene matches: 14. The CDR3 coding sequence is TGTGCCAGCAGCTTGGCAACAGGGGACGGTACACGGGATGGCTACACCTTC. Its protein is CASSLATGDGTRDGYTF.

The rearrangement uses TRBV27 and TRBJ1-5; TRBD1 aligns across 9 bases. Germline trimming cut 5 bases from V and 0 bases from J; bases unmatched to any gene: 5. CDR3 length: 16 residues. Germline V gene lookup returns CDR1 MNHEY and CDR2 SMNVEV (reference sequence). The CDR3, as DNA: TGTGCCAGCAGTCCCCAGGGACAGGGTAGCAATCAGCCCCAGCATTTT. Translation gives CASSPQGQGSNQPQHF.

There are a few counts of this clone. This chain joins TRBV4-2 and TRBJ2-2; D uncertain. The germline V gene has CDR1 LGHNA and CDR2 YNFKEQ. V lost 4 bases, J lost 2 bases, and 17 bases lay in between. The CDR3 is 17 amino acids. CDR3 in amino acids: CASSRTAAGDNTGELFF. CDR3 DNA sequence: TGTGCCAGCAGCCGGACCGCGGCAGGAGATAACACCGGGGAGCTGTTTTTT.

This clone was seen more than once but under ten times. The rearrangement links TRBV7-9 to TRBJ1-1; D is undetermined. Trimming stripped 2 bases from V and 0 bases from J, with 7 bases between. This CDR3 is built from 14 residues. Germline assignment: CDR1 SEHNR and CDR2 FQNEAQ (reference sequence). The CDR3 nucleotides read TGTGCCAGCAGCTTATGGCAGGTGAACACTGAAGCTTTCTTT. The encoded protein is CASSLWQVNTEAFF.

CDR3 DNA: TGTGCCAGCAGCGCCCGGACCTCGCCAAACTACGAGCAGTACTTC. It is translated as CASSARTSPNYEQYF. The chain joins TRBV7-6 to TRBJ2-7; no definite D call. The germline V and J ends were trimmed by 5 bases and 3 bases, with 17 bases remaining between them. The V gene's germline CDR1 is SGHVS and CDR2 FNYEAQ. CDR3 length equals 15 residues.

Turning to this clone: The same CDR3 also results from other DNA sequences found in this sample. The rearrangement joins TRBV11-2 to TRBJ2-7; no clear D gene. V lost 5 bases, J lost 0 bases, and 5 bases lay in between. Germline lookup yields CDR1 SGHAT and CDR2 FQNNGV. The CDR3 totals 12 residues. CDR3 nucleotide sequence: TGTGCCAGCAGCCCTAGCTCCTACGAGCAGTACTTC. As protein: CASSPSSYEQYF.

This clone has a handful of counts. The rearrangement links TRBV28 to TRBJ2-4; 7 bases align to TRBD2. This CDR3 comprises 16 residues. V lost 5 bases to trimming and J lost 0 bases; unmatched junction nucleotides: 7. Germline CDR1 and CDR2: MDHEN and SYDVKM. CDR3 sequence reads: CASSPRGGRAKNIQYF. CDR3 sequence (DNA): TGTGCCAGCAGTCCCCGGGGAGGGAGAGCCAAAAACATTCAGTACTTC.

The chain employs TRBV10-3 and TRBJ2-7; 9 bases map to TRBD2. The CDR3 covers 16 residues. Germline loops: CDR1 ENHRY, CDR2 SYGVKD. Germline trimming cut 2 bases from V and 2 bases from J; bases unmatched to any gene: 7. The CDR3 sequence: CAISELQGGGAYEQYF. In DNA form, the CDR3 reads TGTGCCATCAGTGAGCTGCAGGGCGGGGGGGCCTACGAGCAGTACTTC.

This clone turned up a few times. The chain carries TRBV5-1 and TRBJ2-1; 10 bases fit TRBD2. The CDR3 is made up of 17 amino acids. Per the germline V gene, CDR1 is SGHRS and CDR2 is YFSETQ. Losses at the gene ends were 3 bases for V and 4 bases for J; bases not matched to a gene: 10. The chain's CDR3 is CASSWGRRLAGYNEQFF. Here the CDR3 DNA reads TGCGCCAGCAGCTGGGGGAGGAGACTAGCGGGTTACAATGAGCAGTTCTTC.

This clone was counted only a few times. The chain couples TRBV7-2 to TRBJ1-2, with a tentative D call TRBD1 (6 bases). Per the germline V gene, CDR1 is SGHTA and CDR2 is FQGNSA. The length of the CDR3 is 12 residues. With 5 bases removed from V and 4 bases from J, the gap between germline ends came to 8 bases. The CDR3: CASSRTVYGYTF. DNA of the CDR3: TGTGCCAGCAGCCGGACAGTCTATGGCTACACCTTC.

This clone appeared a few times. The chain has TRBV18 and TRBJ1-4; 7 nucleotides agree with TRBD1. With V trimmed by 5 bases and J by 5 bases, 2 bases remained unmatched. Germline-derived CDR1 and CDR2 are KGHSH and LQKENI. The CDR3 runs to 13 residues. In DNA, the CDR3 is TGTGCCAGCTCATTACAGGGGAATGAAAAACTGTTTTTT. Its translation: CASSLQGNEKLFF.

In this sample, this clone turned up a few times. The sample contains more than one DNA sequence encoding this CDR3. The chain has TRBV5-1 and TRBJ2-5; perhaps TRBD2 as D (7 bases). Deletions cut 5 bases from V and 5 bases from J, with 13 bases between. The CDR3 is 13 residues long. CDR1 SGHRS and CDR2 YFSETQ come from the germline V gene. The CDR3 protein is CASSEGGGETQYF. CDR3 DNA sequence: TGCGCCAGCAGTGAGGGCGGGGGCGAGACCCAGTACTTC.

The V call is TRBV4-1, the J call TRBJ2-3, with TRBD2 identical over 10 bases. J was trimmed by 6 bases and V by 2 bases; bases with no gene match: 8. This CDR3 spans 16 amino acids. In germline, CDR1 is MGHRA, CDR2 YSYEKL. CDR3 nucleotides: TGCGCCAGCAGCCAAACGCAACTAGCGGGAAGGGATACGCAGTATTTT. This gives the protein CASSQTQLAGRDTQYF.

This chain connects TRBV10-3 to TRBJ2-6; tentatively, D is TRBD1 or TRBD2 (5 bases each). This CDR3 is 15 amino acids long. CDR1 is ENHRY, CDR2 SYGVKD, per germline. The germline V and J ends were trimmed by 4 bases and 2 bases, with 9 bases remaining between them. The CDR3 sequence: CAISGGSPGANVLTF. CDR3 DNA sequence: TGTGCCATCAGTGGGGGGTCCCCTGGGGCCAACGTCCTGACTTTC.

This chain connects TRBV9 to TRBJ1-1, with a possible D match to TRBD1 (6 bases). The germline V and J ends were trimmed by 0 bases and 1 base, with 10 bases remaining between them. This CDR3 comprises 15 residues. Germline V gives CDR1 SGDLS, CDR2 YYNGEE. The CDR3 nucleotides read TGTGCCAGCAGCGTAGAGGCGGGACAGAACACTGAAGCTTTCTTT. Its protein product is CASSVEAGQNTEAFF. The full variable domain, in which reference TRBV9 and TRBJ1-1 provide the parts outside the CDR3, is DSGVTQTPKHLITATGQRVTLRCSPRSGDLSVYWYQQSLDQGLQFLIQYYNGEERAKGNILERFSAQQFPDLHSELNLSSLELGDSALYFCASSVEAGQNTEAFFGQGTRLTVV.

The chain combines TRBV28 with TRBJ2-7; D call uncertain. The CDR3 loop spans 13 amino acids. The V and J ends lost 7 bases and 0 bases respectively, with 10 bases between them. Germline V gene sequence: CDR1 MDHEN, CDR2 SYDVKM. CDR3 DNA sequence: TGTGCCAGCACCCGCGGTTACTCCTACGAGCAGTACTTC. This translates into CASTRGYSYEQYF.